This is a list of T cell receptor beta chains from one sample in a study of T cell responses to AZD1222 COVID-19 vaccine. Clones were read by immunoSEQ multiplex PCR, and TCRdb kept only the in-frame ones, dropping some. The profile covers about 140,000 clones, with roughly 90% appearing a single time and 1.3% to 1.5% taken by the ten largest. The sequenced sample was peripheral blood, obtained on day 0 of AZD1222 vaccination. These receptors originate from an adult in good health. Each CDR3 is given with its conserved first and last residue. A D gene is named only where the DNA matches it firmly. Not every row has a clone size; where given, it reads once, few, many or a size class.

DNA: TGTGCCAGCAGTTTAGCGGCGACTGAAGCTTTCTTT
CDR3: CASSLAATEAFF
V: TRBV12-3/TRBV12-4
D: NA
J: TRBJ1-1
size: NA

DNA: TGTGCCAGCAGCTTAGACAGAGGGGACACCATATATTTT
CDR3: CASSLDRGDTIYF
V: TRBV7-2
D: NA
J: TRBJ1-3
size: once

DNA: TGTGCCAGCAGTTTAGGAGGGCTCCTCTCGGGAAACACCATATATTTT
CDR3: CASSLGGLLSGNTIYF
V: TRBV28
D: NA
J: TRBJ1-3
size: NA

DNA: TGCAGTGCTCATGGGACGGACTACACCTTC
CDR3: CSAHGTDYTF
V: TRBV20-1
D: NA
J: TRBJ1-2
size: NA

DNA: TGTGCCAGCAGTGAACAGGGGCTAGTGGAGTTCTTC
CDR3: CASSEQGLVEFF
V: TRBV6-1
D: NA
J: TRBJ2-1
size: NA

DNA: TGTGCCAGCAGCCGCGGACAGGGTAATTCACCCCTCCACTTT
CDR3: CASSRGQGNSPLHF
V: TRBV11-3
D: TRBD1
J: TRBJ1-6
size: NA

DNA: TGTGCCATCAGTGAGGAAGTTGGGCAGCTCACTGAAGCTTTCTTT
CDR3: CAISEEVGQLTEAFF
V: TRBV10-3
D: NA
J: TRBJ1-1
size: NA

DNA: TGTGCCTGGAGTGTCGGACAGGGTGAGGGTGAGCAGTTCTTC
CDR3: CAWSVGQGEGEQFF
V: TRBV30
D: TRBD1
J: TRBJ2-1
size: NA

DNA: TGTGCCAGCAGCCGGACAGGAGAAACTAACTATGGCTACACCTTC
CDR3: CASSRTGETNYGYTF
V: TRBV7-9
D: TRBD1
J: TRBJ1-2
size: once

DNA: TGCGCCAGCAGCCAAGATGGAGACAGCAATAATGAAAAACTGTTTTTT
CDR3: CASSQDGDSNNEKLFF
V: TRBV4-3
D: NA
J: TRBJ1-4
size: NA